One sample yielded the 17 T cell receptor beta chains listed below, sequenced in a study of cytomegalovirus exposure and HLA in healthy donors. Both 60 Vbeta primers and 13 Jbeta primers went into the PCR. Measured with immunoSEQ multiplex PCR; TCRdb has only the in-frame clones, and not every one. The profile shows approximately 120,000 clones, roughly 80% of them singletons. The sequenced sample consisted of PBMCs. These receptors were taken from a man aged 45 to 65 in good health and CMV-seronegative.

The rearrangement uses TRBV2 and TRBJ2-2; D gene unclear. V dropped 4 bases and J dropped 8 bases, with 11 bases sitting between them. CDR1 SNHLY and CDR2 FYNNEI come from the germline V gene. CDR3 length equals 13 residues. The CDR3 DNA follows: TGTGCCAGCAGTGTTCAGGCCTCTGGGGAGCTGTTTTTT. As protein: CASSVQASGELFF. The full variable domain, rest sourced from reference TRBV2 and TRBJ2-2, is EPEVTQTPSHQVTQMGQEVILRCVPISNHLYFYWYRQILGQKVEFLVSFYNNEISEKSEIFDDQFSVERPDGSNFTLKIRSTKLEDSAMYFCASSVQASGELFFGEGSRLTVL.

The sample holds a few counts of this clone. The DNA for the CDR3 is TGTGCCAGCAGGTCCGGGACAGGATCCATCTCTGGGGCCAACGTCCTGACTTTC. As protein: CASRSGTGSISGANVLTF. This sequence joins TRBV5-6 and TRBJ2-6, with TRBD1 matching 8 bases. V was pared by 5 bases and J by 0 bases, with 10 bases of the junction left unmatched. This CDR3 spans 18 amino acids. Germline-derived CDR1 and CDR2 are SGHDT and YYEEEE.

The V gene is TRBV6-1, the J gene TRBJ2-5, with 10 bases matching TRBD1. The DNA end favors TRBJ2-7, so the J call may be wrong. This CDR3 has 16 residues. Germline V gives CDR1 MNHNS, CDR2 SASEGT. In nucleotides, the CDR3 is TGTGCCAGCAGTGCAGGACAGGGGGTAAATTCCTACGAGCAGTACTTC. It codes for CASSAGQGVNSYEQYF.

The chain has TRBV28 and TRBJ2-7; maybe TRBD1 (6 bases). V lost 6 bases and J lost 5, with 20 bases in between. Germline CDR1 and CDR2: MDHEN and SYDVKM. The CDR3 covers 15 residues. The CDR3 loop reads CASRYITTGKNEQYF. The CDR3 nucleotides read TGTGCCAGCAGGTATATTACTACAGGGAAGAACGAGCAGTACTTC.

CDR3 coding DNA: TGCAGTGCTCCAATCAGGGGCGAGCAGTACTTC. This translates into CSAPIRGEQYF. The chain is built from TRBV20-1 and TRBJ2-7, with D maybe TRBD1 (6 bases). This CDR3 spans 11 amino acids. CDR1 DFQATT and CDR2 SNEGSKA come from the germline V gene (reference sequence). V lost 5 bases and J 6 bases, leaving 11 bases between the germline ends.

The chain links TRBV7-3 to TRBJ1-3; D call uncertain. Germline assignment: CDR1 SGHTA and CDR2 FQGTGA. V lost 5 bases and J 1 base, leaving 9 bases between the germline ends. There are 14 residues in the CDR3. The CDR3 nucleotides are TGTGCCAGCAGCCAGGCGGGATCTGGAAACACCATATATTTT. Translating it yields CASSQAGSGNTIYF. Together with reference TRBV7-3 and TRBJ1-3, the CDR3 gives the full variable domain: GAGVSQTPSNKVTEKGKYVELRCDPISGHTALYWYRQSLGQGPEFLIYFQGTGAADDSGLPNDRFFAVRPEGSVSTLKIQRTERGDSAVYLCASSQAGSGNTIYFGEGSWLTVV.

CDR3 nucleotide sequence: TGCAGCGTTGCCGAGGACACCACAGATACGCAGTATTTT. This sequence encodes CSVAEDTTDTQYF. This rearrangement joins TRBV29-1 to TRBJ2-3; D might be TRBD1 (5 bases). Per germline, CDR1 SQVTM and CDR2 ANQGSEA. The CDR3 covers 13 residues. Trimming cost V 4 bases and J 2 bases, with 10 bases left between them.

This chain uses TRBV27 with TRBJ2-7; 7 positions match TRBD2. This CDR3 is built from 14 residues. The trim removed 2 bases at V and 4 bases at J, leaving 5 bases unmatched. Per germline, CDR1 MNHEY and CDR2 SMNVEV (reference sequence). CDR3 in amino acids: CASSLQRGGYEQYF. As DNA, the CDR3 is TGTGCCAGCAGTTTACAGCGGGGCGGGTACGAGCAGTACTTC.

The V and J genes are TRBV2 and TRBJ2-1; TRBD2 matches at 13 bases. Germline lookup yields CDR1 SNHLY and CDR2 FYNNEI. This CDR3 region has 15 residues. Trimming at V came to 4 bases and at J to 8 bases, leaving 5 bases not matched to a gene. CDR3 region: CASSGTSGSIDEQFF. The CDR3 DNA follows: TGTGCCAGCAGTGGGACTAGCGGGAGTATCGATGAGCAGTTCTTC.

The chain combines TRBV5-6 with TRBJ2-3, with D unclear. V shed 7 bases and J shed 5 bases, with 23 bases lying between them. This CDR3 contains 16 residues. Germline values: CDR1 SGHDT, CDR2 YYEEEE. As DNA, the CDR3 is TGTGCCAGCCATACCACCGATCCCTCCGGTCGAGATACGCAGTATTTT. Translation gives CASHTTDPSGRDTQYF.

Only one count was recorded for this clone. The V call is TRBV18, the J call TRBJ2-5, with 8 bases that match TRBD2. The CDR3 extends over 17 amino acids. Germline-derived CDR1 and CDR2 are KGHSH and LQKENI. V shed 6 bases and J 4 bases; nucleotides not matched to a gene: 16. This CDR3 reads CASSPLPKAGEGETQYF. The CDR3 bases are TGTGCCAGCTCCCCCCTCCCCAAAGCGGGAGAGGGAGAGACCCAGTACTTC.

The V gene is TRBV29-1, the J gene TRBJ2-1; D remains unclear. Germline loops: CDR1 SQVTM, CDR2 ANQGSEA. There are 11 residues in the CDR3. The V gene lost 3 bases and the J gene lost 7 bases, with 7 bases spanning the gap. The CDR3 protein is CSVEIQNEQFF. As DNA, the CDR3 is TGCAGCGTTGAGATTCAGAATGAGCAGTTCTTC.

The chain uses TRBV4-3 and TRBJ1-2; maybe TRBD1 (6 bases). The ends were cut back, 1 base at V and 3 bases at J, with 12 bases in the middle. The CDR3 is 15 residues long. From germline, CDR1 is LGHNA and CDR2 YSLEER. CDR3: CASSQVYSGDYGYTF. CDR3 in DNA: TGCGCCAGCAGCCAAGTTTATTCAGGGGACTATGGCTACACCTTC.

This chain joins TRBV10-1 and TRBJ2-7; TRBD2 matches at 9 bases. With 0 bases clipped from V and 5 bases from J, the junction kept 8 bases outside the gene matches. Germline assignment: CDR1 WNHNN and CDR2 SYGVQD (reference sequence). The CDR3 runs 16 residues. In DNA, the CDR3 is TGCGCCAGCAGTGAGTCGACGCGTAGCGGGAGAAACGAGCAGTACTTC. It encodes CASSESTRSGRNEQYF.

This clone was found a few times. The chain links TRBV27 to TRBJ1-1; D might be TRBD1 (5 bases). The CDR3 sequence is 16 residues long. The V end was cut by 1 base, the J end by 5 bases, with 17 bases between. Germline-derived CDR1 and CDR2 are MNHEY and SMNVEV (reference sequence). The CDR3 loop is CASSLFPGGLGTEAFF. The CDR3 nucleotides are TGTGCCAGCAGTTTATTCCCCGGGGGTCTGGGAACTGAAGCTTTCTTT.

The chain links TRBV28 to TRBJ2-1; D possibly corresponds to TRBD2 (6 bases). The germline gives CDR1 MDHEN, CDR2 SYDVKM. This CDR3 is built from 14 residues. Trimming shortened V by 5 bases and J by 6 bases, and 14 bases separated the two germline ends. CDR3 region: CASSPSGGTNEQFF. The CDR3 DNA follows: TGTGCCAGCAGTCCCTCTGGAGGGACCAATGAGCAGTTCTTC. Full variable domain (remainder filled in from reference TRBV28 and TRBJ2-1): DVKVTQSSRYLVKRTGEKVFLECVQDMDHENMFWYRQDPGLGLRLIYFSYDVKMKEKGDIPEGYSVSREKKERFSLILESASTNQTSMYLCASSPSGGTNEQFFGPGTRLTVL.

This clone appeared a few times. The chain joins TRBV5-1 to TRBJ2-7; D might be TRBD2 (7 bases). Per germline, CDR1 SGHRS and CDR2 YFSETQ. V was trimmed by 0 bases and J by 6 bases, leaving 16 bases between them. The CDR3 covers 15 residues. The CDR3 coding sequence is TGCGCCAGCAGCTTGGATCCGAGGGGGGGTCGCGAGCAGTACTTC. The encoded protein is CASSLDPRGGREQYF.